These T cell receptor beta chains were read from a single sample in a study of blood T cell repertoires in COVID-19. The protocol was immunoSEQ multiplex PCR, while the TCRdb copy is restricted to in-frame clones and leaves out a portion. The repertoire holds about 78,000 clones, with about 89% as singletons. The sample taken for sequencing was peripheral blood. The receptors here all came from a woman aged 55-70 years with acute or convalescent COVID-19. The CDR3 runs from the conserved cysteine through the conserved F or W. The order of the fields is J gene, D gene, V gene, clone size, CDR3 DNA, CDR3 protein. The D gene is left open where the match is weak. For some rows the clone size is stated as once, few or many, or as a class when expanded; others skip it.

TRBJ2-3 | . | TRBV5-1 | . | TGCGCCAGCGTGGGCCTAACAGATACGCAGTATTTT | CASVGLTDTQYF
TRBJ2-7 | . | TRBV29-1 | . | TGCAGCGTCGCAGGGGATACCTACGAGCAGTACTTC | CSVAGDTYEQYF
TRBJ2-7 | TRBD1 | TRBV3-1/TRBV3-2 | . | TGTGCCAGCAGCCAAGGGGACAGTCTCTACTCCTACGAGCAGTACTTC | CASSQGDSLYSYEQYF
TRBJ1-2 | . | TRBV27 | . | TGTGCCAGCAGTTCAGGGCTGGACTATGGCTACACCTTC | CASSSGLDYGYTF
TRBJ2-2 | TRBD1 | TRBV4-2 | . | TGTGCCAGCAGCCAAGATACTCAGGGGGCGAACACCGGGGAGCTGTTTTTT | CASSQDTQGANTGELFF
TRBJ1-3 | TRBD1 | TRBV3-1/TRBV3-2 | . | TGTGCCAGCAGCGGGACAGGGGTAAACACCATATATTTT | CASSGTGVNTIYF
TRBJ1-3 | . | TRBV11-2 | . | TGTGCCAGCAGCCTCAAAGGGGCCAACTCTGGAAACACCATATATTTT | CASSLKGANSGNTIYF
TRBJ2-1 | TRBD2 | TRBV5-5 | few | TGTGCCAGCAGCGCTGGGACTAGCGTTTACTGGGATGAGCAGTTCTTC | CASSAGTSVYWDEQFF
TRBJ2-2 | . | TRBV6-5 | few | TGTGCCAGCAGTTATCAACCGAGTAGCCCCGGGGAGCTGTTTTTT | CASSYQPSSPGELFF
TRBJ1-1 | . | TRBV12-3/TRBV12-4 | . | TGTGCCAGCAGCAGAACAGGGTATACTGAAGCTTTCTTT | CASSRTGYTEAFF
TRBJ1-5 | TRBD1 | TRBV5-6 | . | TGTGCCAGCAGCTTAGGGGACAGTTCATATAGCAATCAGCCCCAGCATTTT | CASSLGDSSYSNQPQHF
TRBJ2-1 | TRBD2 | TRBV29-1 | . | TGCAGCGTTGAAGATCCTGCTAGCGGGATTGCCTACAATGAGCAGTTCTTC | CSVEDPASGIAYNEQFF
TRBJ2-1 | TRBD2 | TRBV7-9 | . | TGTGCCAGCAGCTTATGGCGGGGGGGGGACAATGAGCAGTTCTTC | CASSLWRGGDNEQFF
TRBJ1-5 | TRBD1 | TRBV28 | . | TGTGCAACTAGACAGGGGCAAAACAATCAGCCCCAGCATTTT | CATRQGQNNQPQHF
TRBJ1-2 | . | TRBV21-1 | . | TGTGCCAGCAGCAAAGGAAGACAGGGAAGGGACTATGGCTACACCTTC | CASSKGRQGRDYGYTF
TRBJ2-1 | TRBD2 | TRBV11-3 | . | TGTGCCAGCAGCTTAGGGACTAGCGGTAGAGGTTACAATGAGCAGTTCTTC | CASSLGTSGRGYNEQFF
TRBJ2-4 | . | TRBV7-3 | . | TGTGCCAGCAGTTTAGGAGGTTCAGGGGAAAACATTCAGTACTTC | CASSLGGSGENIQYF
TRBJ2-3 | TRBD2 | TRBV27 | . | TGTGCCAGCAGTCCCCCTCCTCTAGCGGGAACAGATACGCAGTATTTT | CASSPPPLAGTDTQYF
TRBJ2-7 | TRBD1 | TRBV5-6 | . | TGTGCCAGCAGCAATACAGGGGGCGACGAGCAGTACTTC | CASSNTGGDEQYF
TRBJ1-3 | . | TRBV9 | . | TGTGCCAGCAGCGTAGTTAACAGCCACACCATATATTTT | CASSVVNSHTIYF
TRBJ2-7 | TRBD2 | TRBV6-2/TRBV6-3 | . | TGTGCCAGCAGTCTTGCTGGGACTAGCGGATCCTACGAGCAGTACTTC | CASSLAGTSGSYEQYF
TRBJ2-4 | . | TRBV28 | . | TGTGCCAGCAGTTTACTCAACCGGGACTCCAAAAACATTCAGTACTTC | CASSLLNRDSKNIQYF
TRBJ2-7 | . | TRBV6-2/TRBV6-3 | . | TGTGCCAGCAGTACCCAGGGTTTGGAGCAGTACTTC | CASSTQGLEQYF
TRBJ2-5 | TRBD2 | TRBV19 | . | TGTGCCAGTGCTAGCGGAAACCAAGAGACCCAGTACTTC | CASASGNQETQYF
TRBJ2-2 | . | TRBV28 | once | TGTGCCAGCAGTTCACAGGGTGGCACCGGGGAGCTGTTTTTT | CASSSQGGTGELFF
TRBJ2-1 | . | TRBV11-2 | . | TGTGCCAGCAGCTTAGTGTCAGGGGTCAATGAGCAGTTCTTC | CASSLVSGVNEQFF
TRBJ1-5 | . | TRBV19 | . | TGTGCCAGTAGTGGGGCTCGCAATCAGCCCCAGCATTTT | CASSGARNQPQHF
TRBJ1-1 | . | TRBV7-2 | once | TGTGCCAGCAGCTTATCGGGGGGCACTGAAGCTTTCTTT | CASSLSGGTEAFF
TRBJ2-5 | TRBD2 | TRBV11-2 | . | TGTGCCAGCAGCTTATCCTCTAGCGGGGATCAAGAGACCCAGTACTTC | CASSLSSSGDQETQYF
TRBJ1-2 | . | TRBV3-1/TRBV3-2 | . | TGTGCCAGCAGCCCGCAGGGTGATGGCTACACCTTC | CASSPQGDGYTF
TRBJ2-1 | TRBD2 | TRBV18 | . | TGTGCCAGCTCATCCATTGGACTAGCGGGGGGCGGCTATGAGCAGTTCTTC | CASSSIGLAGGGYEQFF
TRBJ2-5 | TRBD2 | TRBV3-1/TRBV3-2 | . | TGTGCCAGCAGCCAAGAAACTAGCGGGAGGGCCCAAGAGACCCAGTACTTC | CASSQETSGRAQETQYF
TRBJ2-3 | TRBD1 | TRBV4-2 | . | TGTGCCAGCAGCCAGGCCGGGACAGCCAAAGATACGCAGTATTTT | CASSQAGTAKDTQYF
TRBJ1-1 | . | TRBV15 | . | TGTGCCACCAGCAGAGGGGGGGGGAACACTGAAGCTTTCTTT | CATSRGGGNTEAFF
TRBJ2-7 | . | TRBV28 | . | TGTGCCAGCTGCGGAGGCGCGGACGAGCAGTACTTC | CASCGGADEQYF
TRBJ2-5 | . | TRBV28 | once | TGTGCCAGCAGCCCGGACAGATCACAAGAGACCCAGTACTTC | CASSPDRSQETQYF
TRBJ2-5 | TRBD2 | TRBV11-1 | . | TGTGCCAGCAGCTTCGTTAGCGGGGGGGCGACGGAGACCCAGTACTTC | CASSFVSGGATETQYF
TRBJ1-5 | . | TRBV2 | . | TGTGCCAGCAGTTTGGACAGTCCACATAGGCCCCAGCATTTT | CASSLDSPHRPQHF
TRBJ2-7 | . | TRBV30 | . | TGTGCCTGGAGTAGACAGGCCTACGAGCAGTACTTC | CAWSRQAYEQYF
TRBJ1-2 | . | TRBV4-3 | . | TGCGCCAGCAGCCAAGATTTGGCAGGGGCAGGTGGCTACACCTTC | CASSQDLAGAGGYTF
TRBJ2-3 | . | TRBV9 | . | TGTGCCAGCAGCGTAGACGGGGGAAGCACAGATACGCAGTATTTT | CASSVDGGSTDTQYF
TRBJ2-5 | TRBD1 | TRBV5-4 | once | TGTGCCAGCAGCTCCCGGGACAGTGAGACCCAGTACTTC | CASSSRDSETQYF
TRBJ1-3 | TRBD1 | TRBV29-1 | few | TGCAGCACGCGGGACAGGGGAAACACCATATATTTT | CSTRDRGNTIYF
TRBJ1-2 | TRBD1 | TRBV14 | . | TGTGCCAGCAGCCAAAGAACAGGGGGCTATGGCTACACCTTC | CASSQRTGGYGYTF